One sample yielded the 5 T cell receptor beta chains listed below, sequenced in a study of T-cell reconstitution after alpha-beta-depleted transplantation in children. Construction of the TCRbeta library involved unique molecular identifiers. TCRdb ran MiXCR on the PCR reads and lists one entry per CDR3 protein. The sample contains approximately 110,000 distinct CDR3 sequences, approximately 10% of which appear only once. The sequences come from PBMCs, collected before TCRalphabeta/CD19-depleted stem cell transplant. These receptors all come from a boy aged 2 to 9 with acute lymphoblastic leukemia, due to receive a stem cell transplant.

This chain connects TRBV21-1 to TRBJ1-2; the table assigns TRBD1, which was not confirmed against the DNA. TRBV21-1 is shown as a pseudogene. The CDR3 has 17 residues. The chain's CDR3 is CASSKDPRRGRFYGYTF. For the CDR3, the DNA is TGTGCCAGCAGCAAAGACCCCAGAAGGGGAAGGTTCTATGGCTACACCTTC.

This clonotype was picked up many times. The chain recombines TRBV10-3 with TRBJ2-7, with 8 bases lining up with TRBD1. With 3 bases clipped from V and 4 bases from J, the junction kept 8 bases outside the gene matches. This CDR3 is built from 15 residues. CDR1 and CDR2 (germline): ENHRY, SYGVKD. CDR3 nucleotides: TGTGCCATCAGTGATCGGAGGACAGGGTTGTACGAGCAGTACTTC. It encodes CAISDRRTGLYEQYF.

The rearrangement uses TRBV3-1 and TRBJ1-1; D gene unclear. Trimming stripped 6 bases from V and 5 bases from J, with 13 bases between. The CDR3 has 13 amino acids. Germline V CDR1 and CDR2: LGHDT, YNNKEL (reference sequence). The CDR3 loop is CASSSTTQTEAFF. CDR3 coding DNA: TGTGCCAGCAGTAGTACAACACAGACTGAAGCTTTCTTT.

This clonotype has at least ten counts. The chain is built from TRBV5-5 and TRBJ2-3, with 8 bases lining up with TRBD1. Losses at the gene ends were 3 bases for V and 5 bases for J; bases not matched to a gene: 5. CDR1 SGHKS and CDR2 YYEKEE come from the germline V gene (reference sequence). This CDR3 contains 14 residues. CDR3 region: CASSSRTGQDTQYF. The DNA for the CDR3 is TGTGCCAGCAGCTCCCGGACAGGGCAAGATACGCAGTATTTT.

This clonotype came up a few times. The genes are TRBV6-5 and TRBJ2-2; possibly TRBD2 for D (7 bases). CDR1 and CDR2 (germline): MNHEY, SVGAGI. This CDR3 has 14 amino acids. The germline V and J ends were trimmed by 6 bases and 5 bases, with 13 bases remaining between them. The CDR3 loop is CASRGGGRTGELFF. CDR3 DNA sequence: TGTGCCAGCAGGGGGGGGGGCCGAACCGGGGAGCTGTTTTTT.